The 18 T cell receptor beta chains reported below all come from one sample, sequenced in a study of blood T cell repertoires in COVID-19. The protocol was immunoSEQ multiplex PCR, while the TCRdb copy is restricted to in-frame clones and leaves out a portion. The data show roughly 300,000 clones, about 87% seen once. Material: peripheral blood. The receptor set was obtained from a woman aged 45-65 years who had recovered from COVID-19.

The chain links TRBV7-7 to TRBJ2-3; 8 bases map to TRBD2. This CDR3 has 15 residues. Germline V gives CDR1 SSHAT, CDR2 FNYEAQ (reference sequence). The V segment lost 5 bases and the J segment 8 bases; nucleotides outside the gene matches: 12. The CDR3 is CASSPYNSGGGTQYF. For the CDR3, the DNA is TGTGCCAGCAGCCCCTATAACAGCGGGGGCGGTACGCAGTATTTT.

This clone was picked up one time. The CDR3 reads CAWSDPRSPNTEAFF. The CDR3 DNA reads TGTGCCTGGAGTGATCCCAGGTCACCGAACACTGAAGCTTTCTTT. The chain has TRBV30 and TRBJ1-1; D unclear. This CDR3 region has 15 residues. The V end was cut by 1 base, the J end by 1 base, with 13 bases between. Germline V gives CDR1 GTSNPN, CDR2 SVGIG (reference sequence).

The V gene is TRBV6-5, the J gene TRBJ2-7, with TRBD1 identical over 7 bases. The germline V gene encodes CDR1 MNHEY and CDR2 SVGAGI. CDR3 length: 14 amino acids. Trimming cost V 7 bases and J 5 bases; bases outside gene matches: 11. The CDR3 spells CASTSPTGTHEQYF. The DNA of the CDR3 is TGTGCCAGCACCTCTCCGACAGGGACCCACGAGCAGTACTTC.

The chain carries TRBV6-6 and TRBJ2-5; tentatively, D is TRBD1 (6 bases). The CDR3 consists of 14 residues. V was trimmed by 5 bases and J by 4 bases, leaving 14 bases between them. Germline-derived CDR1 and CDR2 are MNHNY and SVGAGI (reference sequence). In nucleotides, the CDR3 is TGTGCCAGCAGTAACACAGGGTTTGTAGAGACCCAGTACTTC. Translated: CASSNTGFVETQYF.

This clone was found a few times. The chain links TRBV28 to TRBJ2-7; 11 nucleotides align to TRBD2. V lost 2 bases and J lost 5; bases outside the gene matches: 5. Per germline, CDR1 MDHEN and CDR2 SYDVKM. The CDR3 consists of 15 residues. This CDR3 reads CASSLVPSGRNEQYF. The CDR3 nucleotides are TGTGCCAGCAGTTTAGTCCCTAGCGGGAGGAACGAGCAGTACTTC.

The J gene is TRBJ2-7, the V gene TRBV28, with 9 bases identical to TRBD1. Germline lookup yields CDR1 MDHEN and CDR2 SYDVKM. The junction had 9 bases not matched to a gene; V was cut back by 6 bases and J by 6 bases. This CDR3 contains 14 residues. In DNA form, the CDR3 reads TGTGCCAGCAGCCGCGGGACAGGGTTAGGCGAGCAGTACTTC. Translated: CASSRGTGLGEQYF. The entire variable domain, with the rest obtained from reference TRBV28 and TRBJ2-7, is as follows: DVKVTQSSRYLVKRTGEKVFLECVQDMDHENMFWYRQDPGLGLRLIYFSYDVKMKEKGDIPEGYSVSREKKERFSLILESASTNQTSMYLCASSRGTGLGEQYFGPGTRLTVT.

The CDR3 region has the DNA TGCAGCGTTCTGAGTCGAAACGACATCTATGGCTACACCTTC. Its protein product is CSVLSRNDIYGYTF. The rearrangement uses TRBV29-1 and TRBJ1-2; D remains unclear. In germline, CDR1 is SQVTM, CDR2 ANQGSEA. CDR3 length: 14 residues. Trimming cost V 5 bases and J 4 bases, with 17 bases left between them.

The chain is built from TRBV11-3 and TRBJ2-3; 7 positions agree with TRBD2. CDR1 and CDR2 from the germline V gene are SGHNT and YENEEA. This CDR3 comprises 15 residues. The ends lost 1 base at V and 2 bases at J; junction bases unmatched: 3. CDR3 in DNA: TGTGCCAGCAGCTTAGGACTAGCTCTCACAGATACGCAGTATTTT. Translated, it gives CASSLGLALTDTQYF. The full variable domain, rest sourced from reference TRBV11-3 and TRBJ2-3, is EAGVVQSPRYKIIEKKQPVAFWCNPISGHNTLYWYLQNLGQGPELLIRYENEEAVDDSQLPKDRFSAERLKGVDSTLKIQPAELGDSAVYLCASSLGLALTDTQYFGPGTRLTVL.

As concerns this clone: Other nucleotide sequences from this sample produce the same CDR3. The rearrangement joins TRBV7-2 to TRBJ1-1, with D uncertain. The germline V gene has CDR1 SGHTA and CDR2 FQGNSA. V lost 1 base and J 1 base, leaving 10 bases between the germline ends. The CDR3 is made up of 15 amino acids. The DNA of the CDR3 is TGTGCCAGCAGCTTAGGAGGAGGAGCGAACACTGAAGCTTTCTTT. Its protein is CASSLGGGANTEAFF.

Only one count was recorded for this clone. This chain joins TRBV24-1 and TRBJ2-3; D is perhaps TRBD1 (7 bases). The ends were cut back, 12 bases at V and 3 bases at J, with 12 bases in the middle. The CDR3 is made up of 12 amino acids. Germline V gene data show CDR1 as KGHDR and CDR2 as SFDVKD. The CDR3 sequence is CAAGTETDTQYF. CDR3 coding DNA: TGTGCCGCGGGGACAGAAACAGATACGCAGTATTTT.

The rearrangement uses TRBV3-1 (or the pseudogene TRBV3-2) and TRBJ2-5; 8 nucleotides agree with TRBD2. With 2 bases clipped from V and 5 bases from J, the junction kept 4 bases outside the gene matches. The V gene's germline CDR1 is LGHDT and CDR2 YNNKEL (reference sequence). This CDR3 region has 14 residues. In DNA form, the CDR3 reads TGTGCCAGCAGCCAAATGACTAGCGCGGAGACCCAGTACTTC. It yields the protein CASSQMTSAETQYF.

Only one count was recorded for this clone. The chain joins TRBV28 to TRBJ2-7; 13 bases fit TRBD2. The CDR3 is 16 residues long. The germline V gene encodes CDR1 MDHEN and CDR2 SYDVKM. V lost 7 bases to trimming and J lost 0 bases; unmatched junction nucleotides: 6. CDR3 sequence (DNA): TGTGCCAGCACTAGGACTAGCGGGAGTGTCTCCTACGAGCAGTACTTC. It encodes CASTRTSGSVSYEQYF.

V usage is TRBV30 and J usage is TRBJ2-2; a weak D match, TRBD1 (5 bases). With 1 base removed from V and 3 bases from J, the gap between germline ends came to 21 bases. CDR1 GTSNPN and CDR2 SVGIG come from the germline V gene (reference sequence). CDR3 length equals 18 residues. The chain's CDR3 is CAWSAISQRQGYTGELFF. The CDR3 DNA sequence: TGTGCCTGGAGTGCAATTTCTCAGAGGCAGGGATACACCGGGGAGCTGTTTTTT. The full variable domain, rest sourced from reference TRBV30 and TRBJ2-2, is SQTIHQWPATLVQPVGSPLSLECTVEGTSNPNLYWYRQAAGRGLQLLFYSVGIGQISSEVPQNLSASRPQDRQFILSSKKLLLSDSGFYLCAWSAISQRQGYTGELFFGEGSRLTVL.

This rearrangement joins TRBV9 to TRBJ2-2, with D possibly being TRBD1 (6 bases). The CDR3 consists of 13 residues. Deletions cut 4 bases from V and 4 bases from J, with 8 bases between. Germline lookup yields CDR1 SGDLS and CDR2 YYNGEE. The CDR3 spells CASSSQGTGELFF. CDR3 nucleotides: TGTGCCAGCAGCTCACAGGGCACCGGGGAGCTGTTTTTT.

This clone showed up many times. As DNA, the CDR3 is TGTGCCAGCAGCCGCCGGACTAGCGGACGCTGGGAGCAGTACTTC. Translating gives CASSRRTSGRWEQYF. The chain uses TRBV6-2 or TRBV6-3 and TRBJ2-7, with TRBD2 matching over 10 bases. V shed 6 bases and J 7 bases; nucleotides not matched to a gene: 12. The CDR3 is made up of 15 amino acids. From germline, CDR1 is MNHEY and CDR2 SVGEGT.

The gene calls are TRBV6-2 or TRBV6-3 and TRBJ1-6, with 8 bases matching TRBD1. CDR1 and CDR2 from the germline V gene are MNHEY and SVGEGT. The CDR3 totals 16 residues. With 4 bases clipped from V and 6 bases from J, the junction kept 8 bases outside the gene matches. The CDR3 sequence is CASSSTGVFSNSPLHF. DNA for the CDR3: TGTGCCAGCAGTTCGACAGGGGTTTTCTCTAATTCACCCCTCCACTTT.

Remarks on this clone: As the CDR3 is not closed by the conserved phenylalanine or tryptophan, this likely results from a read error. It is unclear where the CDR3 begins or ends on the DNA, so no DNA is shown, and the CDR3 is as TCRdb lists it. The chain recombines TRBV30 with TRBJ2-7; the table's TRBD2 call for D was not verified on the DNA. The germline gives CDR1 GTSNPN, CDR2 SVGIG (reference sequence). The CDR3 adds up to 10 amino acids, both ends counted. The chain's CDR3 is CAWSFRTFCS.

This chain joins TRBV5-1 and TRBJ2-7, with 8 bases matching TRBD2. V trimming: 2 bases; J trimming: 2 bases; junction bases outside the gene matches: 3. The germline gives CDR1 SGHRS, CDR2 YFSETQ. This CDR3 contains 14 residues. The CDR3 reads CASSLELAAYEQYF. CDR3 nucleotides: TGCGCCAGCAGCTTAGAACTAGCGGCCTACGAGCAGTACTTC.